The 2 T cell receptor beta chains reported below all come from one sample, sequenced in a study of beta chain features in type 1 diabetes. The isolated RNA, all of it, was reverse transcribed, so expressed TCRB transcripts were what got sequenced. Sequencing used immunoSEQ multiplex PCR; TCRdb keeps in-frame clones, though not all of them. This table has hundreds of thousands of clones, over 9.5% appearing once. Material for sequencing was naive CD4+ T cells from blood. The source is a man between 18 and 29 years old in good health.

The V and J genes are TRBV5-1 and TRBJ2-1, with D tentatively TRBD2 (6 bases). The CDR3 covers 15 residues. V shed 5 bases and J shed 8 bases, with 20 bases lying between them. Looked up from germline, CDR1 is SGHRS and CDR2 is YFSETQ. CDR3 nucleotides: TGCGCCAGCAGTCGGGACTCCCAGTGGGGCCATGAGCAGTTCTTC. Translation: CASSRDSQWGHEQFF.

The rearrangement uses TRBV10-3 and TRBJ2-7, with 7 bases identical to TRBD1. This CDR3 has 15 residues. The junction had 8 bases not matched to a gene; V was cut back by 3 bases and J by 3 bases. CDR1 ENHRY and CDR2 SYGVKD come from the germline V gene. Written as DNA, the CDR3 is TGTGCCATCAGTGACCAACCGGGACAGCGCTACGAGCAGTACTTC. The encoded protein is CAISDQPGQRYEQYF.